In this sample, the clone carrying this TCR beta chain turned up a few times. What it binds is unknown. A much larger clone lies one base from this, so it may be a read error. These data belong to a study of blood T cells in healthy people across ages. Regarding the study as a whole: The fall in TCR beta diversity per million T cells was roughly linear with age.

Germline-derived CDR1 and CDR2 are MNHEY and SVGEGT. The CDR3 spans 14 residues. Sample-barcoded 5' priming and a J-beta primer mix drove a second PCR of about 6 to 11 cycles. Every sample returned 2.5 million or more CDR3-containing paired-end reads. TCRdb re-called the 5' RACE reads through MiXCR, storing one row per CDR3 protein. The sample carries around 800,000 distinct CDR3 sequences, 55% to 65% recorded once. The chain is built from TRBV6-2 or TRBV6-3 and TRBJ2-7; D is unclear. The source material was blood. The TCR was taken from a young man in good health. The CDR3 reads CASSDSPGGKSAYF. Written as DNA, the CDR3 is TGTGCCAGCAGTGACTCCCCAGGCGGAAAGAGTGCGTACTTC.